The 13 T cell receptor beta chains reported below all come from one sample, sequenced in a study of CD8+ T cells in alopecia areata. Reverse transcription of extracted RNA yielded cDNA, which provided the sequencing template. The assay was immunoSEQ multiplex PCR, and TCRdb's table has in-frame clones only and misses some. The sample contains 100,000 to 140,000 clones, roughly 84% of which appear only once. Documented treatment: oral pan-JAK inhibitor, 5-10 mg twice daily. Sequencing was performed on CD8+ T cells sorted from blood, taken at week 24, from a patient treated with tofacitinib. Receptors were obtained from a human donor with alopecia areata.

This clone was observed a handful of times. This chain joins TRBV9 and TRBJ2-3; D may be TRBD2 (5 bases). This CDR3 has 14 residues. Deletions cut 3 bases from V and 0 bases from J, with 8 bases between. CDR1 is SGDLS, CDR2 YYNGEE, per germline. This chain's CDR3 is CASSASGSTDTQYF. CDR3 nucleotide sequence: TGTGCCAGCAGCGCGAGCGGAAGCACAGATACGCAGTATTTT. Supplemented by reference TRBV9 and TRBJ2-3, the full variable domain reads DSGVTQTPKHLITATGQRVTLRCSPRSGDLSVYWYQQSLDQGLQFLIQYYNGEERAKGNILERFSAQQFPDLHSELNLSSLELGDSALYFCASSASGSTDTQYFGPGTRLTVL.

The genes are TRBV6-5 and TRBJ2-3; D might be TRBD1 or TRBD2, each matching 5 bases. CDR1 and CDR2 (germline): MNHEY, SVGAGI. This CDR3 has 15 residues. The V gene lost 0 bases and the J gene lost 1 base, with 8 bases spanning the gap. In DNA, the CDR3 is TGTGCCAGCAGTTACTCGGGGCGGGGCACAGATACGCAGTATTTT. Translating it yields CASSYSGRGTDTQYF.

The sample holds one count of this clone. The chain combines TRBV4-1 with TRBJ2-7; 9 bases map to TRBD2. The CDR3 sequence is 14 residues long. Germline CDR1 and CDR2: MGHRA and YSYEKL. After removal of 4 bases from V and 7 bases from J, the junction contained 8 bases not matched to a gene. CDR3 coding DNA: TGCGCCAGCAGCCTTGGCGGGGGGGTAAGGGAGCAGTACTTC. It specifies CASSLGGGVREQYF.

This clone is medium-sized by share. V gene TRBV13 combines with J gene TRBJ2-5; the D call may be TRBD1 or TRBD2 (5 bases each). V was clipped by 1 base and J by 3 bases, with 15 bases between them. This CDR3 is built from 16 residues. Germline V gives CDR1 PRHDT, CDR2 FYEKMQ (reference sequence). CDR3: CASSLDARDGKETQYF. The DNA of the CDR3 is TGTGCCAGCAGCTTAGATGCCCGGGACGGAAAAGAGACCCAGTACTTC.

The CDR3 sequence is CSVDRGGVNTGELFF. Here the CDR3 DNA reads TGCAGCGTTGATCGCGGGGGGGTAAACACCGGGGAGCTGTTTTTT. The chain is built from TRBV29-1 and TRBJ2-2; 9 positions agree with TRBD2. From germline, CDR1 is SQVTM and CDR2 ANQGSEA. The CDR3 loop spans 15 amino acids. Trimming at V came to 3 bases and at J to 2 bases, leaving 4 bases not matched to a gene.

The V and J genes are TRBV10-3 and TRBJ1-5; TRBD1 matches 9 bases. Germline V gives CDR1 ENHRY, CDR2 SYGVKD. With 6 bases clipped from V and 6 bases from J, the junction kept 6 bases outside the gene matches. The CDR3 runs to 14 residues. The CDR3 coding sequence is TGTGCCATCAGCGGGACAGGGAAGGGTCAGCCCCAGCATTTT. Protein product: CAISGTGKGQPQHF.

V and J are TRBV27 and TRBJ1-2; a weak D match, TRBD1 (5 bases). Trimming stripped 8 bases from V and 7 bases from J, with 23 bases between. This CDR3 is 15 amino acids long. CDR1 is MNHEY, CDR2 SMNVEV, per germline (reference sequence). The DNA for the CDR3 is TGTGCCAGCTCCTCTGCGAGGGGCCCGGTCGTTGGCTACACCTTC. Translating gives CASSSARGPVVGYTF.

A single count supports this clone. The CDR3 region is CASSLGQGGYEQYF. CDR3 bases: TGTGCCAGCAGCCTAGGACAGGGGGGTTACGAGCAGTACTTC. This chain uses TRBV7-2 with TRBJ2-7; 10 bases line up with TRBD1. This CDR3 is 14 amino acids long. Losses at the gene ends were 5 bases for V and 4 bases for J; bases not matched to a gene: 5. Germline-derived CDR1 and CDR2 are SGHTA and FQGNSA.

V usage is TRBV25-1 and J usage is TRBJ2-7, with TRBD1 matching 10 bases. The V segment lost 4 bases and the J segment 7 bases; nucleotides outside the gene matches: 13. The CDR3 consists of 16 residues. Germline loops: CDR1 MGHDK, CDR2 SYGVNS. CDR3 nucleotide sequence: TGTGCCAGCAGTGTTAGCCGGGACAGGGGCGGTGGGGAGCAGTACTTC. Translated: CASSVSRDRGGGEQYF.

In this sample, this clone turned up once. The gene calls are TRBV7-9 and TRBJ2-5; TRBD2 might be the D (6 bases). Looked up from germline, CDR1 is SEHNR and CDR2 is FQNEAQ (reference sequence). This CDR3 is built from 14 residues. Trimming pared 3 bases from V and 5 bases from J, leaving 13 bases between. CDR3 DNA: TGTGCCAGCAGCTTGCCGACTAGTGAGGAGACCCAGTACTTC. Its translation is CASSLPTSEETQYF. Supplemented by reference TRBV7-9 and TRBJ2-5, the full variable domain reads DTGVSQNPRHKITKRGQNVTFRCDPISEHNRLYWYRQTLGQGPEFLTYFQNEAQLEKSRLLSDRFSAERPKGSFSTLEIQRTEQGDSAMYLCASSLPTSEETQYFGPGTRLLVL.

The rearrangement uses TRBV5-1 and TRBJ2-3, with D unclear. From germline, CDR1 is SGHRS and CDR2 YFSETQ. V was shortened by 2 bases and J by 6 bases, with 4 bases between the two germline ends. CDR3 size: 11 residues. The CDR3 nucleotides read TGCGCCAGCAGCTTTCAGGATACGCAGTATTTT. Residues: CASSFQDTQYF.

The rearrangement joins TRBV6-5 to TRBJ2-3; TRBD2 aligns across 7 bases. The CDR3 sequence is 15 residues long. Germline assignment: CDR1 MNHEY and CDR2 SVGAGI. V lost 2 bases, J lost 1 base, and 3 bases stayed unmatched. CDR3 bases: TGTGCCAGCAGTTACGAGGGAGGGCGCACAGATACGCAGTATTTT. It translates to CASSYEGGRTDTQYF.

CDR3 in DNA: TGCAGCGCTTTGCCGGAAAGTCAGTGGGAAGCTTTCTTT. Translated, it gives CSALPESQWEAFF. The rearrangement links TRBV29-1 to TRBJ1-1, with D uncertain. V shed 7 bases and J shed 8 bases, with 20 bases lying between them. The length of the CDR3 is 13 residues. Germline values: CDR1 SQVTM, CDR2 ANQGSEA. Supplemented by reference TRBV29-1 and TRBJ1-1, the full variable domain reads SAVISQKPSRDICQRGTSLTIQCQVDSQVTMMFWYRQQPGQSLTLIATANQGSEATYESGFVIDKFPISRPNLTFSTLTVSNMSPEDSSIYLCSALPESQWEAFFGQGTRLTVV.